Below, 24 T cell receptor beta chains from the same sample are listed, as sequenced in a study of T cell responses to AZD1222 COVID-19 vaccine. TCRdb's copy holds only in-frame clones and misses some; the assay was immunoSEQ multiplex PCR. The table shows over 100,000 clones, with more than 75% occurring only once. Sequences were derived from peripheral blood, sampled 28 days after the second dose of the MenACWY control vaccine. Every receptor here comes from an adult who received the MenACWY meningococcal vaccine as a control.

CDR3 DNA: TGCGCCAGCAGCCAAGAGGTGACAGTCTACGAGCAGTACTTC. Translated, it gives CASSQEVTVYEQYF. The chain combines TRBV4-3 with TRBJ2-7, with a possible D match to TRBD1 (5 bases). V lost 0 bases, J lost 3 bases, and 9 bases lay in between. Germline V gives CDR1 LGHNA, CDR2 YSLEER. CDR3 length: 14 amino acids.

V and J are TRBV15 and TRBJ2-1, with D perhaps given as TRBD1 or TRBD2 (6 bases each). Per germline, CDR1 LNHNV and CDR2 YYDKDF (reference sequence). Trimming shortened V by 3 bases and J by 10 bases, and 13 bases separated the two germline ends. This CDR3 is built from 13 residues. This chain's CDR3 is CATSSRTGREQFF. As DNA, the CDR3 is TGTGCCACCAGCAGCAGAACAGGGAGGGAGCAGTTCTTC.

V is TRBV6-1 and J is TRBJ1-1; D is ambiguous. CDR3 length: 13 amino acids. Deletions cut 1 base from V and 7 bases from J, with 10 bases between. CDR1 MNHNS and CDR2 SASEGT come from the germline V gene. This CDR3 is CASSEGFGLEAFF. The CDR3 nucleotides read TGTGCCAGCAGTGAAGGATTTGGGCTTGAAGCTTTCTTT.

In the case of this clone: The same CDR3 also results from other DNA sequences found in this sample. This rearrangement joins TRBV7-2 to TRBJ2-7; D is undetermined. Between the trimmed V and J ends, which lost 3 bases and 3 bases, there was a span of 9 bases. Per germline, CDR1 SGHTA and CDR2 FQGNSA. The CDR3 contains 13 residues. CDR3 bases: TGTGCCAGCAGCTTGGCGGCCGACTACGAGCAGTACTTC. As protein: CASSLAADYEQYF.

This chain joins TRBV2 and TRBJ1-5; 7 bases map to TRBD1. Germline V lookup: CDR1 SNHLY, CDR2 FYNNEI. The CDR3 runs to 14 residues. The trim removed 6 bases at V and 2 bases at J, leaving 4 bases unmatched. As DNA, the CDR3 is TGTGCCAGCAGACAGGGGAACGGCAATCAGCCCCAGCATTTT. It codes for CASRQGNGNQPQHF.

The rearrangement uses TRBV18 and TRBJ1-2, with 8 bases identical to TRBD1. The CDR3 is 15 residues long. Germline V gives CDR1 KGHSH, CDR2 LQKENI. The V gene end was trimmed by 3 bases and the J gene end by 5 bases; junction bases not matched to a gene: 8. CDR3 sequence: CASSPSAQGGYGYTF. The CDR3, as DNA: TGTGCCAGCTCACCGTCGGCACAGGGGGGGTATGGCTACACCTTC.

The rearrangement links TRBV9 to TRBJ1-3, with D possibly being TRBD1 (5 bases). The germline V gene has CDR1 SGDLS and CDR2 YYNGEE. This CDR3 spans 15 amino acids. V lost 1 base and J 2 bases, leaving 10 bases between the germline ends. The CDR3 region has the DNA TGTGCCAGCAGCGTATCGACCAGGGCTGGAAACACCATATATTTT. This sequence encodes CASSVSTRAGNTIYF.

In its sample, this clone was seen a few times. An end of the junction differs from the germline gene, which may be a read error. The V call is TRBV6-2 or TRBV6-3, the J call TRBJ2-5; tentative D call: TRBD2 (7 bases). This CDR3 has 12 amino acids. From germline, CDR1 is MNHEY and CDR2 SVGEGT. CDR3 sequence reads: CASSYRRGGQDF. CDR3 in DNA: TGTGCCAGCAGTTATCGAAGGGGGGGGCAAGACTTC.

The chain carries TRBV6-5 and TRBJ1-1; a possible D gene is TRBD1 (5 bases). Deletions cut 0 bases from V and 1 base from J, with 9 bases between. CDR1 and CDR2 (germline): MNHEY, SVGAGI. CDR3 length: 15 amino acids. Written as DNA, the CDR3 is TGTGCCAGCAGTTACTCGAGGAGGGGGAACACTGAAGCTTTCTTT. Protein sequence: CASSYSRRGNTEAFF.

The DNA of the CDR3 is TGTGCCAGCAGCCGGGACGGGAACACTGAAGCTTTCTTT. It codes for CASSRDGNTEAFF. This chain uses TRBV7-8 with TRBJ1-1; a possible D gene is TRBD1 (5 bases). V was trimmed by 5 bases and J by 1 base, leaving 8 bases between them. Germline assignment: CDR1 SGHVS and CDR2 FQNEAQ. This CDR3 has 13 amino acids.

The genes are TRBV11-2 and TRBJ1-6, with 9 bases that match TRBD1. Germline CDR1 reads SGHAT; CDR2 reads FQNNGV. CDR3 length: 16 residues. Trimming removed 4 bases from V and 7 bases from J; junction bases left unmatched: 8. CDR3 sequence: CASSSHRQGGNSPLHF. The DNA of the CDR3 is TGTGCCAGCAGCTCACACCGACAGGGGGGCAATTCACCCCTCCACTTT.

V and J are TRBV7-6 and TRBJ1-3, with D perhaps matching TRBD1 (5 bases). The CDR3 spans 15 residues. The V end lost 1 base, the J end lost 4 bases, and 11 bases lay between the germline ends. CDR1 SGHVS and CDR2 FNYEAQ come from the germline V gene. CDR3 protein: CASSLEAGAGNTIYF. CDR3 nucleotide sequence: TGTGCCAGCAGCTTAGAAGCTGGGGCCGGAAACACCATATATTTT.

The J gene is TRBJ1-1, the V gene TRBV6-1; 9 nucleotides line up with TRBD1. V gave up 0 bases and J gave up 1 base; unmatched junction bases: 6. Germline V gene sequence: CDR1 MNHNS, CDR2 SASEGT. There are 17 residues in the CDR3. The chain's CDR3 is CASSEAGTGGTNTEAFF. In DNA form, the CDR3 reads TGTGCCAGCAGTGAAGCGGGAACAGGGGGCACGAACACTGAAGCTTTCTTT.

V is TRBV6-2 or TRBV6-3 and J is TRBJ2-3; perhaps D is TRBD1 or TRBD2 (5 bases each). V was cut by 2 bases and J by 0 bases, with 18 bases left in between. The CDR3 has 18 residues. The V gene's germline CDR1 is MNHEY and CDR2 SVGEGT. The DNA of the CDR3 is TGTGCCAGCAGTTACACTAAACAGGAGGCAGCTAGCACAGATACGCAGTATTTT. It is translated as CASSYTKQEAASTDTQYF.

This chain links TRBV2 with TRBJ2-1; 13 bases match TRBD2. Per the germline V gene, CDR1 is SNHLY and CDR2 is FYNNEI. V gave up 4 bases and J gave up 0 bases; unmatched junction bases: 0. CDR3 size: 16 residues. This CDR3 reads CASSGTSGSSYNEQFF. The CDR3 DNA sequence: TGTGCCAGCAGTGGGACTAGCGGGAGCTCCTACAATGAGCAGTTCTTC.

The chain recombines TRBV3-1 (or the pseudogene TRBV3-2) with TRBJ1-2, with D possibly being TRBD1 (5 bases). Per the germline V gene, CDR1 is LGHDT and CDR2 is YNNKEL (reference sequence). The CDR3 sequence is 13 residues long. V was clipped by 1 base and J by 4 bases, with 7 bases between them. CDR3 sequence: CASSQVGGYGYTF. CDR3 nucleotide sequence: TGTGCCAGCAGCCAAGTTGGGGGCTATGGCTACACCTTC.

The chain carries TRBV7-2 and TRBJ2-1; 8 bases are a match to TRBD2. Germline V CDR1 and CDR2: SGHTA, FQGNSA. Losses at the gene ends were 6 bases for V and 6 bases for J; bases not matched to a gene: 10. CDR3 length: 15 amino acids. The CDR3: CASRVGGGGFNEQFF. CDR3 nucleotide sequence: TGTGCCAGCAGAGTAGGTGGCGGGGGGTTCAATGAGCAGTTCTTC.

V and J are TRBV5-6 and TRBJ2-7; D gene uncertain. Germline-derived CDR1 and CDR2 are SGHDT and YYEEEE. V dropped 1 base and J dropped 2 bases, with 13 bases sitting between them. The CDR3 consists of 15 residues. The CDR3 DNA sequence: TGTGCCAGCAGCTTGCTGACGGAAAGTACCTACGAGCAGTACTTC. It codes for CASSLLTESTYEQYF.

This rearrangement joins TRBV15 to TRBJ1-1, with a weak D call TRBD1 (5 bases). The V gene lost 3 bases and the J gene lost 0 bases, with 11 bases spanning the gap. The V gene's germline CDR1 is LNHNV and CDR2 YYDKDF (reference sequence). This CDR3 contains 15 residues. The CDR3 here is CATSRDIDMNTEAFF. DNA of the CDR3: TGTGCCACCAGCAGGGACATAGATATGAACACTGAAGCTTTCTTT.

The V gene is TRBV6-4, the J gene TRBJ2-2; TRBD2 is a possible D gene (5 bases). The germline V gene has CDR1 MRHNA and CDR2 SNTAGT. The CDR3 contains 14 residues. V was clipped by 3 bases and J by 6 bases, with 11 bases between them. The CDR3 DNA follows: TGTGCCAGCAGTGAGGAGGAGGAGGCCGGGGAGCTGTTTTTT. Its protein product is CASSEEEEAGELFF.

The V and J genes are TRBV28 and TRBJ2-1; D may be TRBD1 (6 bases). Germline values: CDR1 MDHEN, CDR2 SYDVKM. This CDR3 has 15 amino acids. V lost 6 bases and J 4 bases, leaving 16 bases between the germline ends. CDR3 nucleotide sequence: TGTGCCAGCAGGGACCGGGACACCTCGTACAATGAGCAGTTCTTC. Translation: CASRDRDTSYNEQFF.

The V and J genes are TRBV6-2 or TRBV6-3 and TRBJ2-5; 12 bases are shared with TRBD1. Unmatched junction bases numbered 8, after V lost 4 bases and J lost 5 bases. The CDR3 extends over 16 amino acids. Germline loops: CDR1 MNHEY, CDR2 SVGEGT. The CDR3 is CASSSFGTGGWETQYF. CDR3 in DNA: TGTGCCAGCAGTTCCTTCGGGACAGGGGGCTGGGAGACCCAGTACTTC.

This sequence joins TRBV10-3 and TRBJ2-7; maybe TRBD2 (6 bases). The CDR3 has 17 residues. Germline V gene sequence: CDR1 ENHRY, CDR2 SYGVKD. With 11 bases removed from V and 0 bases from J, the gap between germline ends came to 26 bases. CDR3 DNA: TGTGCCGTATCCGGAGGGGTATCAGTGGGAAGCTCCTACGAGCAGTACTTC. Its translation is CAVSGGVSVGSSYEQYF.

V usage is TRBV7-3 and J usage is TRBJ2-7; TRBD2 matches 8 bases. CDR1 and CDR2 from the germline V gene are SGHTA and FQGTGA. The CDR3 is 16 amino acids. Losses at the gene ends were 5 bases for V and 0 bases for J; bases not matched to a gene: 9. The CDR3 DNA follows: TGTGCCAGCAGCACCCGGGCGGGGGGACTCTCCTACGAGCAGTACTTC. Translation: CASSTRAGGLSYEQYF.